One T cell receptor (beta chain) is described in this entry. Its antigen is unidentified. The source of the sample is a study of cytomegalovirus exposure and HLA in healthy donors. Study-wide points: Later analysis identified a missense DCLRE1C variant that was linked to TCR beta V- and J-gene trimming. Several of the most significant clusters appeared linked to common viral pathogens, based on a later analysis. The number of N-insertions in an Asian-associated ancestry cluster was reportedly below the 666-donor mean in a later analysis.

PCR involved 60 Vbeta and 13 Jbeta primers. Clones were read by immunoSEQ multiplex PCR, and TCRdb kept only the in-frame ones, dropping some. The table includes under 200,000 clones, about four fifths detected once. The germline gives CDR1 SGHRS, CDR2 YFSETQ. The CDR3 totals 14 residues. The V and J ends lost 4 bases and 1 base, in that order; junction bases with no gene match: 3. The receptor's source is a man aged 25 to 45 in good health and CMV-seronegative. Input material: PBMCs. The V gene is TRBV5-1, the J gene TRBJ2-7; TRBD1 matches 9 bases. The CDR3 protein is CASSHGTGSYEQYF. CDR3 coding DNA: TGCGCCAGCAGCCACGGGACAGGGTCCTACGAGCAGTACTTC.